One TCR beta chain is described in this entry. This clonotype was counted many times. Its antigen is still unknown. Per-nucleotide qualities are absent, and no much larger clonotype sits a single base away. This entry comes from a study of CD8 T cells in ankylosing spondylitis (dated by TCRdb to about 2017). In terms of the full investigation: The study profiled T cell receptor beta repertoires in healthy donors and ankylosing spondylitis patients to find disease-linked TCR variants. The full study cohort comprised about 25 ankylosing spondylitis patients and about a hundred healthy donors. Peripheral blood was sampled, and synovial fluid was also collected from ankylosing spondylitis patients. Study-level results and caveats: In peripheral blood, the disease-linked clones were found at relatively low frequencies and had a CD8+ phenotype. Significant enrichment of the disease-linked clones was reported in matched synovial fluid samples from ankylosing spondylitis patients. Blood from ankylosing spondylitis patients appeared to be characterized by a TCR beta motif composed of about 8 highly homologous amino acid variants. Some TCR beta motif variants had previously been reported in synovial fluid and blood of reactive arthritis patients, which suggested common disease-initiation mechanisms.

This sample was sequenced with an Illumina HiSeq 2500. Quantitative 5'-RACE with molecular barcodes was used to prepare TCR beta libraries. On the study's bioinformatics: A new computational method, built on a probabilistic model of VDJ rearrangement, was used to identify disease-linked TCR variants. The public reads were reanalyzed by TCRdb: fastp trimming at Q25, MiXCR alignment, in-frame beta chains only. A single entry per CDR3 protein holds the most common genes and DNA from its merged rows. It is TCRdb's table, rather than the study itself, that gives the V and J calls and clone size. The sample table records about 840,000 distinct CDR3 sequences; roughly 10% of these occur just once. Just over 0.5% of the sample comes from the top ten. Via the germline V gene (reference sequence), CDR1 is DFQATT and CDR2 SNEGSKA. The CDR3 covers 15 residues, taking in both the cysteine and the phenylalanine. The only DNA kept is the CDR3, 45 bases in frame from the first base. Trimmed from V: 6 bases; trimmed from J: 2 bases; junction bases lacking a gene match: 5.

Here the chain combines TRBV20-1 and TRBJ2-3; 13 central bases correspond to TRBD2. The sample comprised blood, either unsorted or a sorted T cell fraction (not recorded which). The receptor was derived from a male donor with ankylosing spondylitis. The CDR3 corresponds to CSALLAGGSTDTQYF. The DNA reads as follows: TGCAGTGCCTTACTAGCGGGAGGGTCCACAGATACGCAGTATTTT.